A selection of T cell receptor beta chains follows, all from one sample in a study of T cell responses to AZD1222 COVID-19 vaccine. Method: immunoSEQ multiplex PCR; TCRdb's copy keeps in-frame clones and lacks some. This repertoire shows tens of thousands of clones, around 84% found once; its top ten account for 20% to 25%. Here the sequenced sample was peripheral blood, taken on day 0 of AZD1222 vaccination. These receptors came from an adult in good health. Both conserved end residues are trimmed from each CDR3.

CDR3	V	J
ASSQEYGTPNNTEAF	TRBV3-1/TRBV3-2	TRBJ1-1
ASSQAIMINSPLH	TRBV3-1/TRBV3-2	TRBJ1-6
ASSTGLAGGDSYNEQF	TRBV11-3	TRBJ2-1
ASSLSQLAKNIQY	TRBV7-2	TRBJ2-4
ASKTYEQY	TRBV2	TRBJ2-7
ASSPGAYGYT	TRBV12-3/TRBV12-4	TRBJ1-2
ASNKAGTANFRAF	TRBV28	TRBJ1-1
ASSTHRGRGGTEAF	TRBV7-8	TRBJ1-1
ASSFGQNTEAF	TRBV5-1	TRBJ1-1
ASSESWGGNQPQH	TRBV6-1	TRBJ1-5
ASSLSGSRTNTGELF	TRBV28	TRBJ2-2
ASSPSAQGGTEAF	TRBV18	TRBJ1-1
ASSFGRTYEQY	TRBV5-6	TRBJ2-7
ASSVSTVTNTQY	TRBV7-3	TRBJ2-3
ASSDTGAYSNQPQH	TRBV25-1	TRBJ1-5
ASSLSQETYGYT	TRBV27	TRBJ1-2
ASLDSLNSPLH	TRBV28	TRBJ1-6
ATSETGTLNQPQH	TRBV24-1	TRBJ1-5